One and the same sample provided the 9 T cell receptor beta chains below, sequenced in a study of blood T cell repertoires in COVID-19. Sequencing used immunoSEQ multiplex PCR; TCRdb keeps in-frame clones, though not all of them. Of about 200,000 clones in the sample, 86% were seen once. The sequenced material came from peripheral blood. These TCRs come from a man aged 45-65 years with acute or convalescent COVID-19.

A few counts support this clone. The chain has TRBV5-1 and TRBJ2-7, with TRBD1 matching 7 bases. CDR3 length: 14 residues. V trimming: 4 bases; J trimming: 1 base; junction bases outside the gene matches: 5. CDR1 is SGHRS, CDR2 YFSETQ, per germline. The CDR3 here is CASSPQTGSYEQYF. CDR3 nucleotides: TGCGCCAGCAGCCCTCAGACAGGGTCCTACGAGCAGTACTTC.

The chain employs TRBV5-1 and TRBJ1-3; no definite D call. The CDR3 loop spans 15 amino acids. Germline CDR1 is SGHRS and CDR2 is YFSETQ. With 2 bases removed from V and 0 bases from J, the gap between germline ends came to 9 bases. For the CDR3, the DNA is TGCGCCAGCAGCTTTTCGGGTCTCTCTGGAAACACCATATATTTT. It yields the protein CASSFSGLSGNTIYF.

The gene calls are TRBV19 and TRBJ1-6, with D unclear. Germline CDR1 LNHDA, CDR2 SQIVND (reference sequence). CDR3 length: 15 amino acids. The germline V and J ends were trimmed by 3 bases and 6 bases, with 12 bases remaining between them. The CDR3: CASSMGGPPNSPLHF. The CDR3 DNA reads as TGTGCCAGTAGTATGGGCGGGCCGCCTAATTCACCCCTCCACTTT.

The chain recombines TRBV6-2 or TRBV6-3 with TRBJ1-2; possible D gene TRBD1, 5 bases. This CDR3 comprises 13 residues. Per germline, CDR1 MNHEY and CDR2 SVGEGT. V shed 2 bases and J shed 4 bases, with 8 bases lying between them. CDR3 bases: TGTGCCAGCAGTTACCGGGGGATCTATGGCTACACCTTC. Its translation is CASSYRGIYGYTF.

The rearrangement joins TRBV25-1 to TRBJ1-6, with D tentatively TRBD1 (6 bases). The CDR3 runs 13 residues. With 8 bases removed from V and 5 bases from J, the gap between germline ends came to 10 bases. Germline V lookup: CDR1 MGHDK, CDR2 SYGVNS. The CDR3: CASRQVDNSPLHF. The CDR3 DNA reads TGTGCCAGCCGACAGGTTGATAATTCACCCCTCCACTTT.

The gene calls are TRBV5-4 and TRBJ2-5; TRBD2 agrees at 7 bases. The germline V gene encodes CDR1 SGHNT and CDR2 YYREEE (reference sequence). The CDR3 length is 13 residues. Germline trimming cut 0 bases from V and 10 bases from J; bases unmatched to any gene: 6. CDR3 amino acids: CASSLVAGRVQYF. Written as DNA, the CDR3 is TGTGCCAGCAGCTTGGTGGCAGGGAGGGTCCAGTACTTC.

This clone was counted once. V gene TRBV7-8 combines with J gene TRBJ1-6; 8 positions agree with TRBD1. The CDR3 consists of 22 residues. Trimming took 5 bases from V and 2 from J; bases not matched to a gene: 23. Germline V gene lookup returns CDR1 SGHVS and CDR2 FQNEAQ. CDR3 loop: CASSPKYPDRGRFSTYNSPLHF. Written as DNA, the CDR3 is TGTGCCAGCAGCCCAAAATACCCCGACAGGGGACGCTTTAGCACCTATAATTCACCCCTCCACTTT.

The chain carries TRBV19 and TRBJ1-2, with a possible D match to TRBD1 (6 bases). CDR1 is LNHDA, CDR2 SQIVND, per germline (reference sequence). The V gene lost 7 bases and the J gene lost 5 bases, with 20 bases spanning the gap. The CDR3 is 15 residues long. CDR3 loop: CASTPRGRGLYGYTF. CDR3 bases: TGTGCCAGTACGCCCCGGGGCAGGGGTTTGTATGGCTACACCTTC.

V usage is TRBV6-5 and J usage is TRBJ2-7; D not resolved. Trimming pared 8 bases from V and 7 bases from J, leaving 15 bases between. The CDR3 sequence is 12 residues long. The germline CDR1 and CDR2 sequences are MNHEY and SVGAGI. The CDR3 sequence: CASCRPPGEQYF. The CDR3 bases are TGTGCCAGCTGTCGCCCTCCGGGTGAGCAGTACTTC.